The TCR beta chain under discussion was sequenced for a study of Ad26.COV2.S vaccination and SARS-CoV-2 variants. CDR3 length: 12 amino acids. The V gene's germline CDR1 is SEHNR and CDR2 FQNEAQ (reference sequence). Trimming took off 2 bases at V and 7 bases at J, with 9 bases between the two ends. The protocol was immunoSEQ multiplex PCR, while the TCRdb copy is restricted to in-frame clones and leaves out a portion. The sample contains around 320,000 clones, around four fifths of which appear only once. Specified treatment: around 19 received Ad26.COV2.S at low or high dose, single or two shots; 5 received placebo; per-sample allocation not given. Sampling happened 63 days after the first vaccine or placebo injection.

This sequence originates from a person aged 18-60 years who received the Ad26.COV2.S COVID-19 vaccine or a placebo. The sample here was peripheral blood, taken in a trial of Ad26.COV2.S vaccine versus placebo. The chain employs TRBV7-9 and TRBJ2-7; D unresolved. The CDR3 DNA is TGTGCCAGCAGCTTATCAACGCCAGAGCAGTACTTC. It yields the protein CASSLSTPEQYF. Looking up the rest from reference TRBV7-9 and TRBJ2-7 gives the full variable domain: DTGVSQNPRHKITKRGQNVTFRCDPISEHNRLYWYRQTLGQGPEFLTYFQNEAQLEKSRLLSDRFSAERPKGSFSTLEIQRTEQGDSAMYLCASSLSTPEQYFGPGTRLTVT.